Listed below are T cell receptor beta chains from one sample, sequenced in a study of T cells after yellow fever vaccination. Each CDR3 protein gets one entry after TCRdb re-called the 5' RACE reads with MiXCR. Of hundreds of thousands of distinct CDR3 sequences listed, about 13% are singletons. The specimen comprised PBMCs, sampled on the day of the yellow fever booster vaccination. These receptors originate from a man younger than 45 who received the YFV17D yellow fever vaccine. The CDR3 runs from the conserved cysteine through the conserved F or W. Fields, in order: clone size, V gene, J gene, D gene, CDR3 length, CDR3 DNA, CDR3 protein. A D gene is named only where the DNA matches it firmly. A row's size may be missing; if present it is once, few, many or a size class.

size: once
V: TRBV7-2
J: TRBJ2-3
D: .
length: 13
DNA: TGTGCCAGCGACGCGGGGAGCACAGATACGCAGTATTTT
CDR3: CASDAGSTDTQYF

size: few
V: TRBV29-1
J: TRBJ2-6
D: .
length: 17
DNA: TGCAGCGTTGCTGGGCGCAACTCACACTCTGGGGCCAACGTCCTGACTTTC
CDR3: CSVAGRNSHSGANVLTF

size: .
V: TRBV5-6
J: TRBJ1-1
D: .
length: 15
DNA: TGTGCCAGCAGCCCGGCATGGGGAGGTTACACTGAAGCTTTCTTT
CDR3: CASSPAWGGYTEAFF

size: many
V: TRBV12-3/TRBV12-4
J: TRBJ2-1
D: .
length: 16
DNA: TGTGCCAGCAGTCCGACTGGTCTAGCTGGTAGCAATGAGCAGTTCTTC
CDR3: CASSPTGLAGSNEQFF

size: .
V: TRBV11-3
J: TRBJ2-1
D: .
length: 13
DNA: TGTGCCAGCAGCTTAGACCTAGACAATGAGCAGTTCTTC
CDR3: CASSLDLDNEQFF

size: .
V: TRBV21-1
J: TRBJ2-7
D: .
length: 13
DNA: TGTGCCAGCACCTTAACCCCCAACCACGAGCAGTACTTC
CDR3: CASTLTPNHEQYF

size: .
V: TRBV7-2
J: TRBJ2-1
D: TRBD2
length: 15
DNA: TGTGCCAGCAGCCCGACTAGCGGGAAATACAATGAGCAGTTCTTC
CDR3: CASSPTSGKYNEQFF

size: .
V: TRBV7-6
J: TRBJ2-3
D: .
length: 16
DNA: TGTGCCAGCAGCTTAGATCCTGCGCGGTACACAGATACGCAGTATTTT
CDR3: CASSLDPARYTDTQYF

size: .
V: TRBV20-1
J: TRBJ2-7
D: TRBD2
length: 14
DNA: TGCAGTGCTAGAGATCGAGCGGGAGTCTACGAGCAGTACTTC
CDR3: CSARDRAGVYEQYF

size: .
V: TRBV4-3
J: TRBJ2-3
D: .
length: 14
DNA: TGCGCCAGCAGCCAATTTCAGGGGAAACATACGCAGTATTTT
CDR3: CASSQFQGKHTQYF

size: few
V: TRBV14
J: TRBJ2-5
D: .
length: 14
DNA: TGTGCCAGCAGCCAAGATCGGCCTGCCGAGACCCAGTACTTC
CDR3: CASSQDRPAETQYF

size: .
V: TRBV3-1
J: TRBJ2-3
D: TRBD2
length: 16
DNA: TGTGCCAGCGGAAGAGCGGGAGGGCCTAGCACAGATACGCAGTATTTT
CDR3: CASGRAGGPSTDTQYF

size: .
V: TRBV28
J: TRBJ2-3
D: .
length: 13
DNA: TGTGCCAGCACGAGGGTTCCCACAGATACGCAGTATTTT
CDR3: CASTRVPTDTQYF

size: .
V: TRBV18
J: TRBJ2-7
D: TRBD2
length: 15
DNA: TGTGCCAGCTCACCACAGACCGGGAGGGATTGGGAGCAGTACTTC
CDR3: CASSPQTGRDWEQYF

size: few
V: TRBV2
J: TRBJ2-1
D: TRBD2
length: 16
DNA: TGTGCCAGCAGTGGACTAGCGGGAGGCCTCTACAATGAGCAGTTCTTC
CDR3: CASSGLAGGLYNEQFF

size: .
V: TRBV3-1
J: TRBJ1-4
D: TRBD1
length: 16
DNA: TGTGCCAGCAGCCACAGTGGGGGGACAGCTAATGAAAAACTGTTTTTC
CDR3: CASSHSGGTANEKLFF

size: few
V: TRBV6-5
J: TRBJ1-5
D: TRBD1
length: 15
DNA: TGTGCCAGCAGTTACGGCCAGGGGGCGAATCAGCCCCAGCATTTT
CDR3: CASSYGQGANQPQHF

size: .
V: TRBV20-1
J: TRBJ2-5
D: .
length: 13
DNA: TGCAGTGCTTTCGAATTAGTGGGGGAGACCCAGTACTTC
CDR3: CSAFELVGETQYF

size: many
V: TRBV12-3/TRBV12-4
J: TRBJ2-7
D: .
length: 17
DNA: TGTGCCAGCAGTTTAAAGTGGGCCGGGAGCTTGACCTACGAGCAGTACTTC
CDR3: CASSLKWAGSLTYEQYF

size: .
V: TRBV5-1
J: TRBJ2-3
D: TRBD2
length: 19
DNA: TGCGCCAGCGGCACCCCCGGTGGGACTAGCGGCCCGAGCGCAGATACGCAGTATTTT
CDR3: CASGTPGGTSGPSADTQYF

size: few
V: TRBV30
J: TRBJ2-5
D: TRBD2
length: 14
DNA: TGTGCCTGGAGCCAGGGACTAGCGGGAGAGACCCAGTACTTC
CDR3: CAWSQGLAGETQYF

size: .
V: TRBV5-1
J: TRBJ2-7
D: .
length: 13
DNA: TGCGCCAGCAGACAGGGCGAGAGATACGAGCAGTACTTC
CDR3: CASRQGERYEQYF

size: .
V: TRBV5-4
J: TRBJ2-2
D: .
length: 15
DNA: TGTGCCAGGGCCCCTGGGCTAGTCGGCTCCGGGGAGCTGTTTTTT
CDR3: CARAPGLVGSGELFF

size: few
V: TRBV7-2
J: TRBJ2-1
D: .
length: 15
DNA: TGTGCCAGCAGCTTCCGTTGGGACTTCAACAATGAGCAGTTCTTC
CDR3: CASSFRWDFNNEQFF

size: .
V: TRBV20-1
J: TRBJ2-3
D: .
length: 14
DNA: TGCAGTGCTTGCCCAGCGGGCATCACAGATACGCAGTATTTT
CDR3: CSACPAGITDTQYF

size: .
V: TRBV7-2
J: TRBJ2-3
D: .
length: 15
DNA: TGTGCCAGCAGCTCCCGGGGGCCCCGTACAGATACGCAGTATTTT
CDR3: CASSSRGPRTDTQYF

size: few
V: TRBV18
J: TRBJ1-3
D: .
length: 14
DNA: TGTGCCAGCTCACCAGCCGGGCCTGGAAACACCATATATTTT
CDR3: CASSPAGPGNTIYF

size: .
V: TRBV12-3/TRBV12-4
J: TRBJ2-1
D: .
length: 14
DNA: TGTGCCAGCAGTTTAAGTTCGCTGGGCGATGAGCAGTTCTTC
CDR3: CASSLSSLGDEQFF

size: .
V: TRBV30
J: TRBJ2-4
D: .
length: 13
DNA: TGTGCCTGGAAATACGGGGCCAAAAACATTCAGTACTTC
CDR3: CAWKYGAKNIQYF

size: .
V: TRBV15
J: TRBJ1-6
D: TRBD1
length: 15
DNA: TGTGCCACCAGCAGAGGGGACAGTTATAATTCACCCCTCCACTTT
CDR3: CATSRGDSYNSPLHF

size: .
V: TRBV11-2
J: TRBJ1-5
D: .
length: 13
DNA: TGTGCCAGCAGCTTATATCTGGATCAGCCCCAGCATTTT
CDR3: CASSLYLDQPQHF

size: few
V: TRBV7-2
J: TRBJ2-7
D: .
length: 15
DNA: TGTGCCAGCAGCTTAGTGGGGGACCTACCCCGCGAGCAGTACTTC
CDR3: CASSLVGDLPREQYF

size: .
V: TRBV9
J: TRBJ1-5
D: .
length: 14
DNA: TGTGCCAGCAGCGTAGGATCCTATGGGCAGCCCCAGCATTTT
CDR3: CASSVGSYGQPQHF

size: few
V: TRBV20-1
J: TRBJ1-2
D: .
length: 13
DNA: TGCAGTGCTGCCCCGACGGTCAACTATGGCTACACCTTC
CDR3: CSAAPTVNYGYTF

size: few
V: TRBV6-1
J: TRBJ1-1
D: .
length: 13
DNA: TGTGCCAGCACCACGGGACTGGGCACTGAAGCTTTCTTT
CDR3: CASTTGLGTEAFF

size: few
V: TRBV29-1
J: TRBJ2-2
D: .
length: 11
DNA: TGCAGCGTTGAAAGGGCGGGGGAGCTGTTTTTT
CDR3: CSVERAGELFF

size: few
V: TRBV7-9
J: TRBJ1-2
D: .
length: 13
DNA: TGTGCCAGCAGCCGGGCCTCCACGGGTGGCTACACCTTC
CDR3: CASSRASTGGYTF

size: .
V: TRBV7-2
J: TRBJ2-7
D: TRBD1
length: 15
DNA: TGTGCCAGCAGCTCGCAACAGGGGGTTGCCTACGAGCAGTACTTC
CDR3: CASSSQQGVAYEQYF

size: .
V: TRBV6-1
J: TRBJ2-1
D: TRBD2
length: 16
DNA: TGTGCCAGCAGTGTAACTAGCGGGGGGGTCTACAATGAGCAGTTCTTC
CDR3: CASSVTSGGVYNEQFF

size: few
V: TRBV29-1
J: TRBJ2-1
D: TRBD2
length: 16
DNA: TGCAGCGTTGGGGCCAGCGGGAAAACCGCGGACGATGAGCAGTTCTTC
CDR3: CSVGASGKTADDEQFF

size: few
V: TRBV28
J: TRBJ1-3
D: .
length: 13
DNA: TGTGCCAGCAGTTTACCCGGGACATACCGGCCCCTTTGG
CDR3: CASSLPGTYRPLW

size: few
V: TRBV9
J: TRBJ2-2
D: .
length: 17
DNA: TGTGCCAGCAGCTCCGTTGGCGGGGTCGCGAACACCGGGGAGCTGTTTTTT
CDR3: CASSSVGGVANTGELFF

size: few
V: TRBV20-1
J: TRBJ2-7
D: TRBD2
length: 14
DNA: TGCAGTTCCGGGAGAGGTCTGGGACTAACAAAGCAGTACTTC
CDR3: CSSGRGLGLTKQYF

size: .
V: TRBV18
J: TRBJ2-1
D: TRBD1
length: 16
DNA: TGTGCCAGCTCTCCTCTGGGACAGGGGGCAAACAATGAGCAGTTCTTC
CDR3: CASSPLGQGANNEQFF

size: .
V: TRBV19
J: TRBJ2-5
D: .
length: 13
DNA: TGTGCCACCGCCGCAGGGTACCAAGAGACCCAGTACTTC
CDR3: CATAAGYQETQYF

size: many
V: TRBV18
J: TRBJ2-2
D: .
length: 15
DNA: TGCGCCAGCAGCCCTCAGGGCGCGAACACCGGGGAGCTGTTTTTT
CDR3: CASSPQGANTGELFF

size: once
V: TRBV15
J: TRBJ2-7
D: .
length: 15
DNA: TGTGCCACCAGCAGAGATGCGGTGCGATCCTACGAGCAGTACTTC
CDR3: CATSRDAVRSYEQYF

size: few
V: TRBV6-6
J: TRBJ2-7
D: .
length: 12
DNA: TGTGCCAGCAGCCCGGGATTGGTGGCGCAGTACTTC
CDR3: CASSPGLVAQYF

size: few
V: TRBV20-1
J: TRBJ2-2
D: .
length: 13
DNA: TGCAGTGCTAGCAGGGCGAACACCGGGGAGCTGTTTTTT
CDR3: CSASRANTGELFF

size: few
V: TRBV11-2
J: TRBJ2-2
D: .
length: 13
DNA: TGTGCCAGCAGCTTAGTGGTTCTCGGGGAGCTGTTTTTT
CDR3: CASSLVVLGELFF

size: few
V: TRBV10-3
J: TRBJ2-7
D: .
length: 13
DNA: TGTGCCATCTCCCGACAGGAGGGGGACGAGCAGTACTTC
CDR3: CAISRQEGDEQYF

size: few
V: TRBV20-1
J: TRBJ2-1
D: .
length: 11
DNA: TGCCGCCCTAGCCCCGACAATGAGCAGTTCTTC
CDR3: CRPSPDNEQFF